Given below is one T cell receptor beta chain in context. This sample was included in a study of blood T cell repertoires in COVID-19. Study at large: COVID-19 samples collected from the United States, Italy and Spain covered acute and convalescent phases. Sources were T cells, B-cell-depleted T cells, or PBMCs; the material itself was cDNA or gDNA.

In the original analysis: Quantification of nucleated cells was approximated via reference gene primer amplification. The data were produced by immunoSEQ multiplex PCR, yet TCRdb's version contains in-frame clones alone and is incomplete. V, J and clone size were drawn from that table, and D and trimming were deduced from the DNA. Among about 190,000 clones listed, about 88% were seen once. J lost 8 bases, V lost 0 bases, and 13 bases had no gene match. CDR3 length equals 18 residues. The V gene is TRBV23-1, the J gene TRBJ1-2; TRBD1 matches at 12 bases. TRBV23-1 is given ORF status, its function remaining uncertain. The sample comprised peripheral blood. The receptor was derived from a middle-aged woman who had recovered from COVID-19. CDR3 protein: CASSQSGRGTGGSEGYTF. DNA for the CDR3: TGCGCCAGCAGTCAATCGGGGAGGGGGACAGGGGGCAGTGAAGGCTACACCTTC.